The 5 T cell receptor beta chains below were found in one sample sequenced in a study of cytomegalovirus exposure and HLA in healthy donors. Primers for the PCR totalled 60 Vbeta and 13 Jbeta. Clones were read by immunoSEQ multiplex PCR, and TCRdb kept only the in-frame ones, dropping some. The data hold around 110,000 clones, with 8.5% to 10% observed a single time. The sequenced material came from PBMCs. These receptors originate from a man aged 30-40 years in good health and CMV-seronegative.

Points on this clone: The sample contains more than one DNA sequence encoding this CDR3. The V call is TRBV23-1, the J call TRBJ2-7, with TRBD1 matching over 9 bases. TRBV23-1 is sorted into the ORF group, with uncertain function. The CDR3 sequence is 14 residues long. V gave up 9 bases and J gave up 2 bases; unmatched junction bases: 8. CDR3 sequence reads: CARGDRDSPYEQYF. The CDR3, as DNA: TGCGCCAGGGGGGACAGGGATAGTCCCTACGAGCAGTACTTC.

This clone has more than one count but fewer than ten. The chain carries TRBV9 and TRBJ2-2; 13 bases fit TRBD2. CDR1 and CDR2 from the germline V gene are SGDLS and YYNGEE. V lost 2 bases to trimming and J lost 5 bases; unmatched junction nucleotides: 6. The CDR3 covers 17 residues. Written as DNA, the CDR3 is TGTGCCAGCAGCGTTACTAGCGGGGGGGCCGGAACCGGGGAGCTGTTTTTT. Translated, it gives CASSVTSGGAGTGELFF.

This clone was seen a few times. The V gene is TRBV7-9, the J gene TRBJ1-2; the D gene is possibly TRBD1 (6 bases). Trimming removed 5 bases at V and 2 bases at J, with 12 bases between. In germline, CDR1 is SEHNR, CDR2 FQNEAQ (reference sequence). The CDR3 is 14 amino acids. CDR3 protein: CASSQHTGNYGYTF. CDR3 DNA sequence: TGTGCCAGCAGCCAACATACAGGGAACTATGGCTACACCTTC.

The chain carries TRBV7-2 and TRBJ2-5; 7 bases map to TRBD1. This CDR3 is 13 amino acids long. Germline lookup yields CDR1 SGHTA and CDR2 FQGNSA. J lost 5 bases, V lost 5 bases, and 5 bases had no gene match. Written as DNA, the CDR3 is TGTGCCAGCAGCCCCGGGACAGTTGAGACCCAGTACTTC. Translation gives CASSPGTVETQYF.

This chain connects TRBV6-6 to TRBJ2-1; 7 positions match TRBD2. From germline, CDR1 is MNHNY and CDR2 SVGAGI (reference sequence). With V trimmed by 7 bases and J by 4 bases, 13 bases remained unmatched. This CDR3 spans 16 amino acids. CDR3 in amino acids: CASTPRGSGPYNEQFF. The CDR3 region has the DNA TGTGCCAGCACCCCCCGGGGTAGCGGGCCGTACAATGAGCAGTTCTTC.